This T cell receptor (beta chain) was captured by sequencing in a study of cytomegalovirus exposure and HLA in healthy donors. Study context: For the roughly 400 genotyped donors, about 81% fell within the Caucasian-associated ancestry cluster. Study outcomes and limitations: Reports credit the classifier with highly specific, highly sensitive diagnosis of cytomegalovirus status. In vitro data verified a few CMV-associated chains as specific for CMV antigens.

The V gene's germline CDR1 is KGHSH and CDR2 LQKENI. The CDR3 is 15 residues long. V trimming: 0 bases; J trimming: 3 bases; junction bases outside the gene matches: 3. Comment on this clone: Its antigen is as yet unknown.

Primers included in the PCR were 60 Vbeta and 13 Jbeta primers. The method was immunoSEQ multiplex PCR; TCRdb's version includes in-frame clones alone and lacks a portion of them. The sample shows 150,000 to 200,000 clones, roughly 87% of them seen only once. The sample was PBMCs. The rearrangement joins TRBV18 to TRBJ2-7; 9 bases are shared with TRBD1. The TCR originated in a girl under three years old in good health and CMV-seronegative. CDR3 coding DNA: TGTGCCAGCTCACCACCGTACAGGGGGCACTACGAGCAGTACTTC. It yields the protein CASSPPYRGHYEQYF.